This T cell receptor beta chain originates from a study of blood T cell repertoires in COVID-19. The protocol was immunoSEQ multiplex PCR, while the TCRdb copy is restricted to in-frame clones and leaves out a portion. The repertoire includes around 90,000 clones, 85% to 95% of them detected once, and roughly 6.6% sits in the top ten. Per germline, CDR1 KGHDR and CDR2 SFDVKD. V was clipped by 3 bases and J by 1 base, with 27 bases between them. CDR3 length: 21 residues. The rearrangement links TRBV24-1 to TRBJ2-1; the D gene is possibly TRBD2 (7 bases). The material sequenced was peripheral blood. The sequence derives from a woman aged 55-70 years with active COVID-19. CDR3 sequence: CATSDPPGQLNGGGSYNEQFF. The CDR3, as DNA: TGTGCCACCAGTGATCCGCCGGGACAACTAAACGGCGGGGGATCCTACAATGAGCAGTTCTTC.